What follows are 24 T cell receptor beta chains derived from one specimen sequenced in a study of T cells in Graves' hyperthyroidism and ophthalmopathy. Amplification of TCR beta CDR3 regions was performed using RNA transcripts as template. Initially, a first-round RT-PCR of the TCR CDR3 employed the HTBI primer set. TCRdb called the multiplex PCR reads again in MiXCR, with one record for every CDR3 protein. The data contain around 570,000 distinct CDR3 sequences, just under 20% of them singletons. Sequencing used blood. These receptors were collected from a man aged 40-50 years with Graves' ophthalmopathy.

This clonotype was seen at least ten times. The chain uses TRBV5-1 and TRBJ1-1, with 10 nucleotides matching TRBD1. Germline CDR1 and CDR2: SGHRS and YFSETQ. The CDR3 has 14 amino acids. Trimming removed 4 bases from V and 5 bases from J; junction bases left unmatched: 5. The CDR3 region is CASSPTGGLTEAFF. In DNA, the CDR3 is TGCGCCAGCAGCCCGACAGGGGGCCTGACTGAAGCTTTCTTT.

The rearrangement uses TRBV20-1 and TRBJ2-5, with 9 bases aligning to TRBD2. The germline CDR1 and CDR2 sequences are DFQATT and SNEGSKA (reference sequence). CDR3 size: 17 residues. Unmatched junction bases numbered 10, after V lost 2 bases and J lost 0 bases. CDR3: CSARRTKLAGYQETQYF. The CDR3 region has the DNA TGCAGTGCTAGACGCACAAAGCTAGCGGGGTACCAAGAGACCCAGTACTTC.

In this sample, this clonotype turned up a few times. The rearrangement uses TRBV11-2 and TRBJ2-2, with 8 bases identical to TRBD2. V trimming: 2 bases; J trimming: 3 bases; junction bases outside the gene matches: 11. The germline gives CDR1 SGHAT, CDR2 FQNNGV. This CDR3 has 18 amino acids. The CDR3 sequence: CASSLHPAGAGDTGELFF. CDR3 in DNA: TGTGCCAGCAGCTTACACCCAGCGGGAGCGGGCGACACCGGGGAGCTGTTTTTT.

This clonotype was found many times. CDR3: CAWSVGERQYF. Here the CDR3 DNA reads TGTGCCTGGAGTGTAGGGGAGCGACAGTACTTC. This chain connects TRBV30 to TRBJ2-7, with D tentatively TRBD1 or TRBD2 (5 bases each). V was shortened by 0 bases and J by 10 bases, with 10 bases between the two germline ends. The CDR3 sequence is 11 residues long. Germline V gives CDR1 GTSNPN, CDR2 SVGIG (reference sequence). Full variable domain (outside the CDR3, taken from reference TRBV30 and TRBJ2-7): SQTIHQWPATLVQPVGSPLSLECTVEGTSNPNLYWYRQAAGRGLQLLFYSVGIGQISSEVPQNLSASRPQDRQFILSSKKLLLSDSGFYLCAWSVGERQYFGPGTRLTVT.

This clonotype has at least ten counts. The chain has TRBV30 and TRBJ2-7, with TRBD2 matching 14 bases. After removal of 3 bases from V and 7 bases from J, the junction contained 2 bases not matched to a gene. The CDR3 consists of 13 residues. CDR1 and CDR2 from the germline V gene are GTSNPN and SVGIG (reference sequence). DNA of the CDR3: TGTGCCTGGAGGGGACTAGCGGGAGTTGAGCAGTACTTC. It specifies CAWRGLAGVEQYF. The complete variable domain, with remaining parts taken from reference TRBV30 and TRBJ2-7, reads SQTIHQWPATLVQPVGSPLSLECTVEGTSNPNLYWYRQAAGRGLQLLFYSVGIGQISSEVPQNLSASRPQDRQFILSSKKLLLSDSGFYLCAWRGLAGVEQYFGPGTRLTVT.

At least ten counts were recorded for this clonotype. The rearrangement uses TRBV7-9 and TRBJ2-5, with a tentative D call TRBD2 (6 bases). Per the germline V gene, CDR1 is SEHNR and CDR2 is FQNEAQ (reference sequence). The V and J ends lost 6 bases and 2 bases respectively, with 13 bases between them. The CDR3 is made up of 14 amino acids. The CDR3 protein is CASRSRGPQETQYF. CDR3 bases: TGTGCCAGCAGATCGCGGGGCCCTCAAGAGACCCAGTACTTC.

This clonotype was counted between two and nine times. The chain carries TRBV3-1 and TRBJ2-7; 12 nucleotides agree with TRBD2. Germline V CDR1 and CDR2: LGHDT, YNNKEL (reference sequence). The CDR3 has 15 residues. V lost 3 bases, J lost 4 bases, and 4 bases stayed unmatched. CDR3 loop: CASSHHTSGGYEQYF. The DNA for the CDR3 is TGTGCCAGCAGCCACCACACTAGCGGGGGGTACGAGCAGTACTTC.

CDR3 amino acids: CAWSVIAGGTGELFF. The DNA of the CDR3 is TGTGCCTGGAGTGTAATAGCAGGGGGCACCGGGGAGCTGTTTTTT. This chain connects TRBV30 to TRBJ2-2; 7 nucleotides match TRBD1. The CDR3 is made up of 15 amino acids. Germline-derived CDR1 and CDR2 are GTSNPN and SVGIG (reference sequence). With 0 bases clipped from V and 4 bases from J, the junction kept 5 bases outside the gene matches.

The rearrangement joins TRBV5-1 to TRBJ2-2; 10 bases match TRBD1. CDR1 and CDR2 from the germline V gene are SGHRS and YFSETQ. CDR3 length equals 16 residues. Trimming at V came to 4 bases and at J to 4 bases, leaving 7 bases not matched to a gene. CDR3 sequence reads: CASSATGGTRTGELFF. The CDR3 nucleotides are TGCGCCAGCAGCGCGACAGGGGGCACGCGCACCGGGGAGCTGTTTTTT. The variable domain in full, with the rest retrieved from reference TRBV5-1 and TRBJ2-2, is KAGVTQTPRYLIKTRGQQVTLSCSPISGHRSVSWYQQTPGQGLQFLFEYFSETQRNKGNFPGRFSGRQFSNSRSEMNVSTLELGDSALYLCASSATGGTRTGELFFGEGSRLTVL.

The V call is TRBV5-1, the J call TRBJ2-1, with 8 bases matching TRBD2. The ends lost 6 bases at V and 6 bases at J; junction bases unmatched: 5. CDR1 and CDR2 (germline): SGHRS, YFSETQ. The CDR3 has 13 residues. CDR3 amino acids: CASIGGVANEQFF. In nucleotides, the CDR3 is TGCGCCAGCATCGGGGGGGTCGCCAATGAGCAGTTCTTC.

This clonotype has only a few counts. The rearrangement links TRBV19 to TRBJ2-7; 9 positions agree with TRBD2. This CDR3 is built from 14 residues. Trimming at V came to 4 bases and at J to 2 bases, leaving 3 bases not matched to a gene. In germline, CDR1 is LNHDA, CDR2 SQIVND (reference sequence). CDR3 nucleotide sequence: TGTGCCAGTAGTAAAGCGGGAGGACCCTACGAGCAGTACTTC. Amino acid sequence: CASSKAGGPYEQYF. Looking up the rest from reference TRBV19 and TRBJ2-7 gives the full variable domain: DGGITQSPKYLFRKEGQNVTLSCEQNLNHDAMYWYRQDPGQGLRLIYYSQIVNDFQKGDIAEGYSVSREKKESFPLTVTSAQKNPTAFYLCASSKAGGPYEQYFGPGTRLTVT.

This chain links TRBV20-1 with TRBJ2-5, with a tentative D call TRBD2 (7 bases). This CDR3 comprises 14 residues. The germline gives CDR1 DFQATT, CDR2 SNEGSKA (reference sequence). Between the trimmed V and J ends, which lost 3 bases and 4 bases, there was a span of 15 bases. CDR3 nucleotide sequence: TGCAGTGCTAGGGGGGGGCGGGCCGCAGAGACCCAGTACTTC. Protein product: CSARGGRAAETQYF.

This sequence joins TRBV6-1 and TRBJ2-3; unclear D gene. The CDR3 consists of 14 residues. Trimming removed 6 bases from V and 4 bases from J, with 14 bases in between. Germline V gene sequence: CDR1 MNHNS, CDR2 SASEGT. DNA for the CDR3: TGTGCCAGCAGCCCCGGGCTCTGGGCAGATACGCAGTATTTT. Its translation: CASSPGLWADTQYF.

This clonotype was seen repeatedly, ten times or more. The chain combines TRBV30 with TRBJ2-7; either TRBD1 or TRBD2 may supply D (5 bases each). This CDR3 comprises 15 residues. CDR1 is GTSNPN, CDR2 SVGIG, per germline (reference sequence). The germline V and J ends were trimmed by 3 bases and 4 bases, with 19 bases remaining between them. The CDR3 DNA reads TGTGCCTGGAGAATACCCGGCCACGGGACGTACGAGCAGTACTTC. This sequence encodes CAWRIPGHGTYEQYF. The full variable domain, in which reference TRBV30 and TRBJ2-7 provide the parts outside the CDR3, is SQTIHQWPATLVQPVGSPLSLECTVEGTSNPNLYWYRQAAGRGLQLLFYSVGIGQISSEVPQNLSASRPQDRQFILSSKKLLLSDSGFYLCAWRIPGHGTYEQYFGPGTRLTVT.

This clonotype was counted only a few times. CDR3 sequence: CASSQDSPLAQETQYF. DNA for the CDR3: TGTGCCAGCAGCCAAGATTCTCCCCTAGCTCAAGAGACCCAGTACTTC. The chain joins TRBV3-1 to TRBJ2-5; tentatively, D is TRBD2 (5 bases). The CDR3 spans 16 residues. CDR1 is LGHDT, CDR2 YNNKEL, per germline (reference sequence). Trimming pared 0 bases from V and 2 bases from J, leaving 13 bases between.

There are many counts of this clonotype. J is TRBJ2-2 and V is TRBV7-2; TRBD1 matches 9 bases. Germline CDR1 and CDR2: SGHTA and FQGNSA. This CDR3 is built from 16 residues. J gave up 4 bases and V 4 bases, and 7 bases lay outside the gene matches. CDR3 region: CASSYRGQMGTGELFF. CDR3 sequence (DNA): TGTGCCAGCAGCTACAGGGGGCAGATGGGCACCGGGGAGCTGTTTTTT.

In its sample, this clonotype was seen a few times. This chain links TRBV28 with TRBJ2-3; D is uncertain. V dropped 1 base and J dropped 4 bases, with 12 bases sitting between them. CDR1 and CDR2 (germline): MDHEN, SYDVKM. CDR3 length: 15 amino acids. CDR3 sequence (DNA): TGTGCCAGCAGTTTATTGTCTGAGAGGCCAGATACGCAGTATTTT. It codes for CASSLLSERPDTQYF.

About this clonotype: This could be a read error, since a much larger clone is one nucleotide away. The chain couples TRBV27 to TRBJ2-3; 8 bases align to TRBD2. The CDR3 sequence is 17 residues long. Per germline, CDR1 MNHEY and CDR2 SMNVEV (reference sequence). Trimming cost V 1 base and J 5 bases; bases outside gene matches: 11. CDR3 loop: CASSLFLAGKKRDTQYF. CDR3 DNA: TGTGCCAGCAGTTTATTCTTAGCGGGAAAGAAGAGAGATACGCAGTATTTT.

This clonotype was counted only a few times. The V gene is TRBV10-3, the J gene TRBJ1-6; 10 bases match TRBD1. V gave up 5 bases and J gave up 8 bases; unmatched junction bases: 6. CDR3 length: 15 residues. Germline CDR1 is ENHRY and CDR2 is SYGVKD. This chain's CDR3 is CAISPGTGVYSPLHF. Here the CDR3 DNA reads TGTGCCATCAGTCCCGGGACAGGGGTTTATTCACCCCTCCACTTT.

This clonotype has more than one count but fewer than ten. The rearrangement joins TRBV3-1 to TRBJ1-2, with D perhaps matching TRBD1 (6 bases). The CDR3 covers 15 residues. The V and J ends lost 1 base and 7 bases respectively, with 16 bases between them. Germline-derived CDR1 and CDR2 are LGHDT and YNNKEL (reference sequence). The CDR3 region has the DNA TGTGCCAGCAGCCAAGTTTCGGGGGGCGCCGGTGGCTACACCTTC. This codes for CASSQVSGGAGGYTF. Variable domain in full (rest from reference TRBV3-1 and TRBJ1-2): DTAVSQTPKYLVTQMGNDKSIKCEQNLGHDTMYWYKQDSKKFLKIMFSYNNKELIINETVPNRFSPKSPDKAHLNLHINSLELGDSAVYFCASSQVSGGAGGYTFGSGTRLTVV.

The chain has TRBV7-3 and TRBJ2-2, with 7 positions matching TRBD1. V shed 0 bases, J shed 0 bases, and the junction held 1 base outside the gene matches. The CDR3 is made up of 16 amino acids. Germline V gene sequence: CDR1 SGHTA, CDR2 FQGTGA. The chain's CDR3 is CASSLTGTANTGELFF. CDR3 DNA sequence: TGTGCCAGCAGCTTAACGGGGACAGCGAACACCGGGGAGCTGTTTTTT.

The gene calls are TRBV14 and TRBJ2-1; D might be TRBD2 (5 bases). The germline V gene has CDR1 SGHDN and CDR2 FVKESK. Trimming took 4 bases from V and 5 from J, leaving 18 bases between them. This CDR3 is built from 16 residues. The CDR3 bases are TGTGCCAGCAGCCCGATACTAGGCTTGGGTAACAATGAGCAGTTCTTC. Translated, it gives CASSPILGLGNNEQFF.

As regards this clonotype: A read error may explain this, as a much larger clone is one base away. V is TRBV5-1 and J is TRBJ2-3, with 13 bases fitting TRBD2. Germline V lookup: CDR1 SGHRS, CDR2 YFSETQ. CDR3 length: 18 amino acids. The CDR3, as DNA: TGTGCCAGCGGCTCCTACCGCGGACTAGCGGGAGTATATAATACGCAGTATTTT. Protein sequence: CASGSYRGLAGVYNTQYF. Together with reference TRBV5-1 and TRBJ2-3, the CDR3 gives the full variable domain: KAGVTQTPRYLIKTRGQQVTLSCSPISGHRSVSWYQQTPGQGLQFLFEYFSETQRNKGNFPGRFSGRQFSNSRSEMNVSTLELGDSALYLCASGSYRGLAGVYNTQYFGPGTRLTVL.

This clonotype showed up just a few times. The chain couples TRBV7-2 to TRBJ2-3, with D unresolved. Trimming shortened V by 4 bases and J by 0 bases, and 8 bases separated the two germline ends. Germline CDR1 is SGHTA and CDR2 is FQGNSA. The length of the CDR3 is 14 residues. The DNA for the CDR3 is TGTGCCAGCAGCTCCGGACCAAGCACAGATACGCAGTATTTT. Its translation: CASSSGPSTDTQYF.